One sample yielded the 29 T cell receptor beta chains listed below, sequenced in a study of cytomegalovirus exposure and HLA in healthy donors. The PCR ran on 60 Vbeta and 13 Jbeta primers. Sequenced by immunoSEQ multiplex PCR; TCRdb stores in-frame clones only, minus some. The sample lists about 140,000 clones, 70% to 85% occurring once. Sequencing input: PBMCs. These receptors came from a woman in her 50s in good health and CMV-seropositive.

The chain joins TRBV6-6 to TRBJ2-5; no reliable D call. The germline V and J ends were trimmed by 6 bases and 1 base, with 9 bases remaining between them. The CDR3 covers 13 residues. CDR1 is MNHNY and CDR2 is SVGAGI in the germline V gene (reference sequence). CDR3 in DNA: TGTGCCAGCAGCAGGTTTGGCCAAGAGACCCAGTACTTC. Protein product: CASSRFGQETQYF.

The CDR3 DNA sequence: TGTGCCAGCAGTCCCCACAGGGGGGGCAACACCGGGGAGCTGTTTTTT. This gives the protein CASSPHRGGNTGELFF. The V call is TRBV27, the J call TRBJ2-2; weak D call: TRBD1 (8 bases). The CDR3 has 16 residues. With 5 bases removed from V and 2 bases from J, the gap between germline ends came to 15 bases. Germline CDR1 and CDR2: MNHEY and SMNVEV (reference sequence).

The chain uses TRBV6-1 and TRBJ2-7; no clear D gene. The CDR3 contains 11 residues. The V gene lost 4 bases and the J gene lost 2 bases, with 3 bases spanning the gap. Per the germline V gene, CDR1 is MNHNS and CDR2 is SASEGT. CDR3 region: CASSVTYEQYF. CDR3 coding DNA: TGTGCCAGCAGTGTAACCTACGAGCAGTACTTC.

The J gene is TRBJ1-1, the V gene TRBV7-2; D is unresolved. Germline V lookup: CDR1 SGHTA, CDR2 FQGNSA. This CDR3 region has 13 residues. V was clipped by 4 bases and J by 1 base, with 7 bases between them. The CDR3, as DNA: TGTGCCAGCAGCTCGGGTCAGAACACTGAAGCTTTCTTT. Protein sequence: CASSSGQNTEAFF.

The V gene is TRBV5-1, the J gene TRBJ1-1, with a weak D call TRBD1 (6 bases). V lost 3 bases and J lost 5, with 11 bases in between. CDR1 and CDR2 from the germline V gene are SGHRS and YFSETQ. CDR3 size: 13 residues. CDR3 nucleotides: TGCGCCAGCAGCTGGACAGAGGGGACTGAAGCTTTCTTT. Its translation is CASSWTEGTEAFF.

The chain has TRBV19 and TRBJ1-5, with D possibly TRBD1 on 5 matching bases. V was pared by 7 bases and J by 6 bases, with 10 bases between. The CDR3 loop spans 12 amino acids. The germline CDR1 and CDR2 sequences are LNHDA and SQIVND (reference sequence). The CDR3 nucleotides read TGTGCCAGTAACCAGGGAGGTCAGCCCCAGCATTTT. It translates to CASNQGGQPQHF.

On this clone itself: In the same sample, other DNA sequences code for this CDR3. V gene TRBV28 combines with J gene TRBJ2-7; TRBD1 is a possible D gene (6 bases). The V gene lost 5 bases and the J gene lost 2 bases, with 16 bases spanning the gap. The CDR3 covers 15 residues. The germline CDR1 and CDR2 sequences are MDHEN and SYDVKM. The CDR3 DNA follows: TGTGCCAGCAGTCCGCCCGCAGGGGTCCCCTACGAGCAGTACTTC. It yields the protein CASSPPAGVPYEQYF.

J is TRBJ2-3 and V is TRBV11-2; 8 bases match TRBD2. V lost 3 bases, J lost 5 bases, and 10 bases stayed unmatched. This CDR3 has 16 amino acids. The V gene's germline CDR1 is SGHAT and CDR2 FQNNGV. DNA of the CDR3: TGTGCCAGCAGCTTCGACCCGCGGGGGGCTGGAGATACGCAGTATTTT. Its translation: CASSFDPRGAGDTQYF.

The chain recombines TRBV7-2 with TRBJ2-2; 7 positions match TRBD1. After removal of 6 bases from V and 4 bases from J, the junction contained 11 bases not matched to a gene. The CDR3 sequence is 16 residues long. The germline gives CDR1 SGHTA, CDR2 FQGNSA. CDR3 residues: CASRQLTGAATGELFF. The CDR3 nucleotides are TGTGCCAGCAGGCAACTCACAGGGGCGGCCACCGGGGAGCTGTTTTTT.

The V and J genes are TRBV19 and TRBJ2-4, with D uncertain. This CDR3 comprises 18 residues. Germline-derived CDR1 and CDR2 are LNHDA and SQIVND (reference sequence). Trimming took off 7 bases at V and 0 bases at J, with 22 bases between the two ends. The CDR3 loop is CASMVPGSTGEAKNIQYF. The CDR3 DNA is TGTGCCAGTATGGTTCCTGGCAGTACTGGAGAAGCCAAAAACATTCAGTACTTC.

The chain joins TRBV4-2 to TRBJ2-5; 8 bases are a match to TRBD1. The last part of the DNA fits TRBJ2-7 better; the J call may be wrong. Per germline, CDR1 LGHNA and CDR2 YNFKEQ. The CDR3 has 15 amino acids. Here the CDR3 DNA reads TGTGCCAGCAGCCAAGCTACAGGGGGTTGGAACGAGCAGTACTTC. Translating gives CASSQATGGWNEQYF.

V usage is TRBV5-6 and J usage is TRBJ2-1; possibly TRBD2 for D (7 bases). The CDR3 extends over 14 amino acids. CDR1 and CDR2 from the germline V gene are SGHDT and YYEEEE. DNA for the CDR3: TGTGCTAGTTCGGTAGGGGGGGGGCAAAATGAGCAGTTCTTC. Its protein product is CASSVGGGQNEQFF.

Notes on this clone: One end of the junction does not line up with germline, which may come from a read error. The chain joins TRBV7-7 to TRBJ2-5; 8 nucleotides line up with TRBD1. The CDR3 covers 15 residues. CDR1 SSHAT and CDR2 FNYEAQ come from the germline V gene (reference sequence). In nucleotides, the CDR3 is TGTGCTAGCAGCTTATCCGGGCAGGGGGCTGGGGCCCAGTACTTC. Protein product: CASSLSGQGAGAQYF.

The genes are TRBV28 and TRBJ1-1; the D gene is possibly TRBD1 (5 bases). The CDR3 is 14 amino acids. Per the germline V gene, CDR1 is MDHEN and CDR2 is SYDVKM. V gave up 3 bases and J gave up 6 bases, with 14 bases separating them. In DNA, the CDR3 is TGTGCCAGCAGTTTCCGGGGGTCCGGGCCTGAAGCTTTCTTT. Translating it yields CASSFRGSGPEAFF.

V is TRBV6-5 and J is TRBJ2-1; D perhaps matches TRBD1 (6 bases). Germline CDR1 reads MNHEY; CDR2 reads SVGAGI. Trimming removed 5 bases from V and 8 bases from J, with 10 bases in between. CDR3 size: 12 residues. CDR3 in DNA: TGTGCCAGCAGTATACAGGGTTATGAGCAGTTCTTC. Protein product: CASSIQGYEQFF.

This clone has more than one count but fewer than ten. J is TRBJ2-7 and V is TRBV27, with 10 bases aligning to TRBD1. The CDR3 runs to 16 residues. After removal of 3 bases from V and 4 bases from J, the junction contained 9 bases not matched to a gene. Germline V lookup: CDR1 MNHEY, CDR2 SMNVEV (reference sequence). The CDR3 coding sequence is TGTGCCAGCAGTTTCCTAAGCGGGACAGGGGAGTACGAGCAGTACTTC. Its protein product is CASSFLSGTGEYEQYF.

Comment on this clone: A junction end diverges from the germline sequence, so it may reflect a read error. The chain links TRBV6-6 to TRBJ2-7; D call uncertain. CDR3 length equals 11 residues. From germline, CDR1 is MNHNY and CDR2 SVGAGI (reference sequence). The CDR3, as DNA: TGTGCCAGCGCGGCATACTACGGGCAGTACTTC. Its translation: CASAAYYGQYF.

The sample holds one count of this clone. The genes are TRBV7-6 and TRBJ2-5; TRBD2 might be the D (5 bases). Germline lookup yields CDR1 SGHVS and CDR2 FNYEAQ. The CDR3 spans 16 residues. V was shortened by 3 bases and J by 2 bases, with 16 bases between the two germline ends. The DNA for the CDR3 is TGTGCCAGCAGCTTTAGCCCCCGGGGAAGACAAGAGACCCAGTACTTC. This translates into CASSFSPRGRQETQYF.

This clone was detected only a few times. Other nucleotide sequences from this sample produce the same CDR3. V is TRBV19 and J is TRBJ1-2, with TRBD1 matching 7 bases. CDR3 length equals 13 residues. Germline V gene sequence: CDR1 LNHDA, CDR2 SQIVND (reference sequence). With 5 bases clipped from V and 2 bases from J, the junction kept 2 bases outside the gene matches. The CDR3 spells CASSPQGNYGYTF. The CDR3 DNA reads as TGTGCCAGTAGTCCACAGGGGAACTATGGCTACACCTTC.

This chain connects TRBV9 to TRBJ2-3, with a weak D call TRBD2 (6 bases). The CDR3 has 16 amino acids. The V end lost 0 bases, the J end lost 0 bases, and 11 bases lay between the germline ends. Per the germline V gene, CDR1 is SGDLS and CDR2 is YYNGEE. The CDR3 region is CASSVGVSGSTDTQYF. CDR3 bases: TGTGCCAGCAGCGTAGGGGTTAGCGGTAGCACAGATACGCAGTATTTT.

This clone was picked up one time. This chain connects TRBV27 to TRBJ1-2, with 11 bases fitting TRBD1. The CDR3 covers 15 residues. The V gene's germline CDR1 is MNHEY and CDR2 SMNVEV (reference sequence). The ends lost 2 bases at V and 9 bases at J; junction bases unmatched: 8. CDR3 sequence (DNA): TGTGCCAGCAGTTTAGCTTCGGGACAGGGGGTCCGCTACACCTTC. Its protein is CASSLASGQGVRYTF.

V usage is TRBV19 and J usage is TRBJ1-2; 8 nucleotides match TRBD1. The length of the CDR3 is 14 residues. After removal of 7 bases from V and 6 bases from J, the junction contained 10 bases not matched to a gene. Germline V gene data show CDR1 as LNHDA and CDR2 as SQIVND (reference sequence). The CDR3 loop is CASTRGDRRNGYTF. The DNA of the CDR3 is TGTGCCAGTACCCGAGGGGACAGGAGAAATGGCTACACCTTC.

V is TRBV7-2 and J is TRBJ2-7, with D maybe TRBD1 (5 bases). CDR1 and CDR2 (germline): SGHTA, FQGNSA. V was shortened by 1 base and J by 1 base, with 14 bases between the two germline ends. The CDR3 totals 16 residues. The CDR3 DNA is TGTGCCAGCAGCTTAGGGGGCCAATACGGATCCTACGAGCAGTACTTC. It is translated as CASSLGGQYGSYEQYF. The full variable domain, with the rest looked up from reference TRBV7-2 and TRBJ2-7, is GAGVSQSPSNKVTEKGKDVELRCDPISGHTALYWYRQSLGQGLEFLIYFQGNSAPDKSGLPSDRFSAERTGGSVSTLTIQRTQQEDSAVYLCASSLGGQYGSYEQYFGPGTRLTVT.

V usage is TRBV5-1 and J usage is TRBJ2-5; no clear D. Germline loops: CDR1 SGHRS, CDR2 YFSETQ. The CDR3 is 15 residues long. V was pared by 2 bases and J by 3 bases, with 14 bases between. The CDR3 loop is CASSLEARAEETQYF. In DNA, the CDR3 is TGCGCCAGCAGCTTAGAAGCGCGCGCGGAAGAGACCCAGTACTTC.

The J gene is TRBJ1-2, the V gene TRBV6-5; D is uncertain. The ends were cut back, 6 bases at V and 2 bases at J, with 7 bases in the middle. The CDR3 has 12 residues. Germline V gene sequence: CDR1 MNHEY, CDR2 SVGAGI. In nucleotides, the CDR3 is TGTGCCAGCAGGCGGAGGAACTATGGCTACACCTTC. Translation: CASRRRNYGYTF.

The V gene is TRBV5-5, the J gene TRBJ2-2; TRBD1 is a possible D gene (5 bases). With 7 bases removed from V and 6 bases from J, the gap between germline ends came to 13 bases. Germline loops: CDR1 SGHKS, CDR2 YYEKEE (reference sequence). CDR3 length: 13 amino acids. Here the CDR3 reads CASADIGSGELFF. The CDR3 DNA is TGTGCCAGCGCGGACATCGGATCCGGGGAGCTGTTTTTT.

The chain employs TRBV6-5 and TRBJ1-6, with D perhaps matching TRBD1 (5 bases). V was clipped by 6 bases and J by 10 bases, with 13 bases between them. Germline CDR1 and CDR2: MNHEY and SVGAGI. The CDR3 is 13 amino acids. The CDR3 protein is CASSRQPHSPLHF. Here the CDR3 DNA reads TGTGCCAGCAGCCGACAGCCCCACTCACCCCTCCACTTT.

The rearrangement uses TRBV28 and TRBJ1-3; TRBD1 agrees at 9 bases. V dropped 6 bases and J dropped 2; count of bases not matched to a gene: 8. CDR1 MDHEN and CDR2 SYDVKM come from the germline V gene. The CDR3 contains 16 residues. The CDR3, as DNA: TGTGCCAGCAGGAGCCCGGGACAGGGAACTGGAAACACCATATATTTT. Residues: CASRSPGQGTGNTIYF. Complete variable domain (other parts from reference TRBV28 and TRBJ1-3): DVKVTQSSRYLVKRTGEKVFLECVQDMDHENMFWYRQDPGLGLRLIYFSYDVKMKEKGDIPEGYSVSREKKERFSLILESASTNQTSMYLCASRSPGQGTGNTIYFGEGSWLTVV.

V gene TRBV19 combines with J gene TRBJ2-7, with D unclear. This CDR3 is built from 14 residues. Germline V CDR1 and CDR2: LNHDA, SQIVND (reference sequence). V gave up 1 base and J gave up 7 bases, with 14 bases separating them. The CDR3 protein is CASSIVEDLREQYF. For the CDR3, the DNA is TGTGCCAGTAGTATAGTTGAAGATCTACGGGAGCAGTACTTC.